This is a list of T cell receptor beta chains from one sample in a study of T-cell reconstitution after alpha-beta-depleted transplantation in children. MiXCR, run by TCRdb on the PCR reads, gives a single entry per CDR3 protein. The table lists 490,000 or so distinct CDR3 sequences, around an eighth of them singletons. The sequencing used PBMCs from the stem cell graft donor, collected from the stem cell graft. The source is a human donor who donated a stem cell graft to a child with combined immunodeficiency. Each CDR3 is given without its conserved first and last residue. Fields, in order: clone size, V gene, CDR3 length, J gene, CDR3 protein. Size is stated for part of the rows, as once, few or many counts, or as a class when the clone is expanded.

clone size: many
V gene: TRBV7-8
CDR3 length: 14
J gene: TRBJ2-3
CDR3 protein: ASSSLAGGPTDTQY

clone size: many
V gene: TRBV6-5
CDR3 length: 12
J gene: TRBJ2-7
CDR3 protein: ASSYRREYYEQY

clone size: NA
V gene: TRBV6-2/TRBV6-3
CDR3 length: 14
J gene: TRBJ2-1
CDR3 protein: ASSLSLASGGFEQF

clone size: many
V gene: TRBV6-2/TRBV6-3
CDR3 length: 10
J gene: TRBJ2-5
CDR3 protein: ASSYSSETQY

clone size: few
V gene: TRBV29-1
CDR3 length: 12
J gene: TRBJ1-2
CDR3 protein: SGDLQGAGYGYT

clone size: NA
V gene: TRBV20-1
CDR3 length: 11
J gene: TRBJ2-5
CDR3 protein: SAPPGVQETQY

clone size: many
V gene: TRBV12-3/TRBV12-4
CDR3 length: 13
J gene: TRBJ2-3
CDR3 protein: ASSFIAGGTDTQY

clone size: many
V gene: TRBV29-1
CDR3 length: 10
J gene: TRBJ2-3
CDR3 protein: SVEVSTDTQY

clone size: few
V gene: TRBV4-3
CDR3 length: 11
J gene: TRBJ1-2
CDR3 protein: ASRGQGDGGYT

clone size: NA
V gene: TRBV18
CDR3 length: 13
J gene: TRBJ1-5
CDR3 protein: ASSPPGTGSQPQH

clone size: NA
V gene: TRBV7-2
CDR3 length: 15
J gene: TRBJ1-5
CDR3 protein: ASSLSGGVSSNQPQH

clone size: few
V gene: TRBV5-1
CDR3 length: 14
J gene: TRBJ2-1
CDR3 protein: ASSPLGGAGYNEQF

clone size: NA
V gene: TRBV6-1
CDR3 length: 12
J gene: TRBJ1-1
CDR3 protein: ASSLLTESAEAF

clone size: few
V gene: TRBV5-1
CDR3 length: 13
J gene: TRBJ2-4
CDR3 protein: ASSPALGSQNIQY

clone size: many
V gene: TRBV29-1
CDR3 length: 12
J gene: TRBJ2-1
CDR3 protein: SVEVPGDYNEQF

clone size: few
V gene: TRBV14
CDR3 length: 13
J gene: TRBJ1-1
CDR3 protein: ASSQGYRVNTEAF

clone size: many
V gene: TRBV25-1
CDR3 length: 12
J gene: TRBJ2-5
CDR3 protein: ASSGRAHQETQY

clone size: many
V gene: TRBV7-3
CDR3 length: 11
J gene: TRBJ2-1
CDR3 protein: ASRNGAAGEQF

clone size: many
V gene: TRBV4-3
CDR3 length: 17
J gene: TRBJ2-2
CDR3 protein: ASSHRDSLTSLGTGELF

clone size: few
V gene: TRBV29-1
CDR3 length: 12
J gene: TRBJ2-3
CDR3 protein: SAAAGRSTDTQY

clone size: NA
V gene: TRBV28
CDR3 length: 13
J gene: TRBJ2-1
CDR3 protein: ASSLKGPWDNEQF

clone size: few
V gene: TRBV7-2
CDR3 length: 14
J gene: TRBJ2-5
CDR3 protein: ASSQGRAPPGETQY

clone size: NA
V gene: TRBV24-1
CDR3 length: 15
J gene: TRBJ2-1
CDR3 protein: ATSDAGLAGGGDEQF